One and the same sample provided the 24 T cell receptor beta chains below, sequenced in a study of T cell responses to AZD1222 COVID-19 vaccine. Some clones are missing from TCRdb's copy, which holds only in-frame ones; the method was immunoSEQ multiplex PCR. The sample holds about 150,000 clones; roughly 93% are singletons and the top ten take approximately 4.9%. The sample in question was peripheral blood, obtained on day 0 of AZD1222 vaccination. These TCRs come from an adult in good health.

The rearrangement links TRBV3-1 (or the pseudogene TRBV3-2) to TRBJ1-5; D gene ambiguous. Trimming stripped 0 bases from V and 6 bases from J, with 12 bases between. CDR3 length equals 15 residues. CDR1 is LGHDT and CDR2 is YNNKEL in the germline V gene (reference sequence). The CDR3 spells CASSQDGEVSQPQHF. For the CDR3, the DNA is TGTGCCAGCAGCCAAGACGGGGAGGTCAGTCAGCCCCAGCATTTT.

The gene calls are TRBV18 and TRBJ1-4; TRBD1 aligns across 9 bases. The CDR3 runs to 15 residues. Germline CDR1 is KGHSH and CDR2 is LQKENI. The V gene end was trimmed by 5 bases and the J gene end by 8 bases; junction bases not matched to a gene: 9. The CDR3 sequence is CASSENTGGREKLFF. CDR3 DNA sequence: TGTGCCAGCTCAGAAAATACAGGGGGCAGGGAAAAACTGTTTTTT. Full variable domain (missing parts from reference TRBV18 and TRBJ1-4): NAGVMQNPRHLVRRRGQEARLRCSPMKGHSHVYWYRQLPEEGLKFMVYLQKENIIDESGMPKERFSAEFPKEGPSILRIQQVVRGDSAAYFCASSENTGGREKLFFGSGTQLSVL.

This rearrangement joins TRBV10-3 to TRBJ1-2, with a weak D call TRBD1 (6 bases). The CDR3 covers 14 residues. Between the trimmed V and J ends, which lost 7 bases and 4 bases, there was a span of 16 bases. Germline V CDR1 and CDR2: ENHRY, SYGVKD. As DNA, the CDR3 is TGTGCCATCACTACAGACAGACAGGCCTATGGCTACACCTTC. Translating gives CAITTDRQAYGYTF.

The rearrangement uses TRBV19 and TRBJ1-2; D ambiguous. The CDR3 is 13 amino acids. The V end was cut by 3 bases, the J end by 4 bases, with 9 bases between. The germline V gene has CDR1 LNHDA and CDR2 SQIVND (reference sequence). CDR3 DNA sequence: TGTGCCAGTAGTATTCCGGCACTCTATGGCTACACCTTC. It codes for CASSIPALYGYTF.

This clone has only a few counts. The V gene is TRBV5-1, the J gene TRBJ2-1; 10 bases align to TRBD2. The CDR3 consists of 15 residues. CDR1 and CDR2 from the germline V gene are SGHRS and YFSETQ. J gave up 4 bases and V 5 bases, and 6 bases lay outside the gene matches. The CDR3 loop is CASSMSSGRYNEQFF. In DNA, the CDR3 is TGCGCCAGCAGTATGTCTAGCGGGAGATACAATGAGCAGTTCTTC.

The CDR3 protein is CASSLDWLAGGWGETQYF. The CDR3, as DNA: TGTGCCAGCAGCTTAGATTGGCTAGCGGGAGGGTGGGGAGAGACCCAGTACTTC. The chain carries TRBV11-2 and TRBJ2-5; TRBD2 agrees at 12 bases. With 0 bases clipped from V and 4 bases from J, the junction kept 9 bases outside the gene matches. Germline V gene lookup returns CDR1 SGHAT and CDR2 FQNNGV. This CDR3 has 18 amino acids.

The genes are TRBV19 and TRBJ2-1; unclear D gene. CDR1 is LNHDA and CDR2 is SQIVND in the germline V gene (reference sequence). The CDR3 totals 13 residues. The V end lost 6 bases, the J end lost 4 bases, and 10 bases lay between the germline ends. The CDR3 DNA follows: TGTGCCAGTAGGGACCTATTATACAATGAGCAGTTCTTC. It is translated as CASRDLLYNEQFF.

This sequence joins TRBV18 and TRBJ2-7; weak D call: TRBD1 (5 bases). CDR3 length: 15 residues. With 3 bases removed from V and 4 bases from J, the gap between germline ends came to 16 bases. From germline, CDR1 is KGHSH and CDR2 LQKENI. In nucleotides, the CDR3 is TGTGCCAGCTCACCTCGGAGCAGGGCTGGTTACGAGCAGTACTTC. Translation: CASSPRSRAGYEQYF.

The CDR3 bases are TGTGCCATCAGTGGGCCCGGACAGGGGCGGGAGACCCAGTACTTC. Its translation: CAISGPGQGRETQYF. This chain connects TRBV10-3 to TRBJ2-5, with 9 bases identical to TRBD1. Germline V gene lookup returns CDR1 ENHRY and CDR2 SYGVKD. The V and J ends lost 4 bases and 5 bases, in that order; junction bases with no gene match: 8. This CDR3 has 15 amino acids.

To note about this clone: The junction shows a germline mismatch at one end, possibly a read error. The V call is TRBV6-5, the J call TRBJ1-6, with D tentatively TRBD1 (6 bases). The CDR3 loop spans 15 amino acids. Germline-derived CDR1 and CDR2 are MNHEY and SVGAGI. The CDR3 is CVSSYSRGGGSPLHF. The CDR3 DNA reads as TGTGTCAGCAGTTACTCGAGAGGGGGTGGGTCACCCCTCCACTTT.

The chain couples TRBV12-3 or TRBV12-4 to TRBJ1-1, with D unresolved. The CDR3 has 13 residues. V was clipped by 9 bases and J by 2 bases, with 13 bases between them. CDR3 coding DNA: TGTGCCAGTAGATCGGAACCAAACACTGAAGCTTTCTTT. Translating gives CASRSEPNTEAFF.

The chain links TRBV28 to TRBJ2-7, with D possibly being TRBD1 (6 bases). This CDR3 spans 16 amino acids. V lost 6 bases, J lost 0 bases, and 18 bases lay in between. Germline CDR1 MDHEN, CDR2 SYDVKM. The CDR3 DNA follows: TGTGCCAGCAGGACCCATACAGGGCCCAACTCCTACGAGCAGTACTTC. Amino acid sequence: CASRTHTGPNSYEQYF.

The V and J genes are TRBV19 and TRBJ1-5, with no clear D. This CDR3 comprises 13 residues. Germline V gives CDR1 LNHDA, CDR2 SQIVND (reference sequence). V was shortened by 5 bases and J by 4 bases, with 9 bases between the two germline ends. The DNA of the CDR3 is TGTGCCAGTAGTGTCTGGGTAAATCAGCCCCAGCATTTT. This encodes CASSVWVNQPQHF.

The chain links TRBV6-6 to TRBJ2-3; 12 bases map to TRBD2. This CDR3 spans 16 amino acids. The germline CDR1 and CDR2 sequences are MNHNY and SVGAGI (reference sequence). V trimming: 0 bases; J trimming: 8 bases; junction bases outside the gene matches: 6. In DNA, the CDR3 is TGTGCCAGCAGTTACTCCGGGCTAGCGGGAGGGGGTACGCAGTATTTT. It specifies CASSYSGLAGGGTQYF.

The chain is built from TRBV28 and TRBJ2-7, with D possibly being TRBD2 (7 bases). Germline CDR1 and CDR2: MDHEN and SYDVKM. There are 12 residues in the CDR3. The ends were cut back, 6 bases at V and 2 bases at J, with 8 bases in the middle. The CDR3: CASRRGPYEQYF. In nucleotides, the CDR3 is TGTGCCAGCAGGCGGGGGCCCTACGAGCAGTACTTC.

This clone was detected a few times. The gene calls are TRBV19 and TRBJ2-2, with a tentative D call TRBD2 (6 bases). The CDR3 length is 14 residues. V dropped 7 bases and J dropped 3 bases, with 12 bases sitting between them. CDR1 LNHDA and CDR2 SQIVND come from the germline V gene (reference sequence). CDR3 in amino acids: CASMVGGDTGELFF. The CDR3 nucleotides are TGTGCCAGTATGGTGGGCGGGGACACCGGGGAGCTGTTTTTT.

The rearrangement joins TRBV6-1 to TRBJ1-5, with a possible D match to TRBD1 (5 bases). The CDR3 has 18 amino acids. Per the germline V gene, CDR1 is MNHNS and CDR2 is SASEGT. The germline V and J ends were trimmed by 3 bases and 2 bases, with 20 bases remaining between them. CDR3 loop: CASSDWGLRRIGNQPQHF. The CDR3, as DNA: TGTGCCAGCAGTGATTGGGGACTCCGGAGGATAGGCAATCAGCCCCAGCATTTT.

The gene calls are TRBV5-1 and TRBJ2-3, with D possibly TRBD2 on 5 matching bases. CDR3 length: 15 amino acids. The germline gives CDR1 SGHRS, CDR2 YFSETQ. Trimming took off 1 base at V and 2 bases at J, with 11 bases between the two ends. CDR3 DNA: TGCGCCAGCAGCTTGTCGGACTGGTCCACAGATACGCAGTATTTT. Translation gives CASSLSDWSTDTQYF.

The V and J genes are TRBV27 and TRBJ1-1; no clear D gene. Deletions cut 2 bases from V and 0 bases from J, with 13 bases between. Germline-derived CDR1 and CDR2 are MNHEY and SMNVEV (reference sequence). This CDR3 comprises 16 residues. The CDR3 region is CASSLDRLRMNTEAFF. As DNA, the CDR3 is TGTGCCAGCAGTTTAGACCGACTACGTATGAACACTGAAGCTTTCTTT.

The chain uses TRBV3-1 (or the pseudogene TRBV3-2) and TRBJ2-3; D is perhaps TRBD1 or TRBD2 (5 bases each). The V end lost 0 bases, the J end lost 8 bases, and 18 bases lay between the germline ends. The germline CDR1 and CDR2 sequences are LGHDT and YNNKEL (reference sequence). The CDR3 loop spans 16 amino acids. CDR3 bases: TGTGCCAGCAGCCAAGACGGGACCTACGGCCAAGCTACGCAGTATTTT. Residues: CASSQDGTYGQATQYF.

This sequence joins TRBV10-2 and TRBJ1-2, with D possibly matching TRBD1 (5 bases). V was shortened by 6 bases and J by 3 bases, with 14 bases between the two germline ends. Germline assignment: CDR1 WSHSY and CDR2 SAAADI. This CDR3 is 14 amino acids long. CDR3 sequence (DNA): TGCGCCAGCAGCCCCGTACGGGGCGACTATGGCTACACCTTC. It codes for CASSPVRGDYGYTF.

The CDR3 reads CASSQALAGVGEQYF. The CDR3 coding sequence is TGTGCCAGCAGCCAAGCACTAGCGGGAGTAGGCGAGCAGTACTTC. The chain employs TRBV14 and TRBJ2-7; 11 positions match TRBD2. The V segment lost 1 base and the J segment 6 bases; nucleotides outside the gene matches: 5. CDR1 and CDR2 from the germline V gene are SGHDN and FVKESK. The CDR3 is 15 amino acids.

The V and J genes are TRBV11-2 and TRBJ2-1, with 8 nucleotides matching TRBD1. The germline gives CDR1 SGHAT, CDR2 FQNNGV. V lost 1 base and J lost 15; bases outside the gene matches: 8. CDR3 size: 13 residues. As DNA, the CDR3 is TGTGCCAGCAGCTTAGGGGTGACAGGGGTTGCGTTCTTC. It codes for CASSLGVTGVAFF.

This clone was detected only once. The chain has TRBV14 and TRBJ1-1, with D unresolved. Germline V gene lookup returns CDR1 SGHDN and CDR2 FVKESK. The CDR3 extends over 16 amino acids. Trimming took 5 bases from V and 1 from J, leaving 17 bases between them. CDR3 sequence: CASSSGWERGNTEAFF. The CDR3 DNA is TGTGCCAGCAGCTCCGGGTGGGAGCGGGGGAACACTGAAGCTTTCTTT.